The 29 T cell receptor beta chains presented below share a single source sample, sequenced in a study of tumor and adjacent non-tumor tissue in lung cancer. A modified ARM-PCR protocol with three rounds of nested PCR amplified TCRbeta. TCRdb ran MiXCR on the multiplex PCR reads and lists one entry per CDR3 protein. This sample has about 93,000 distinct CDR3 sequences, with just over 65% found just once. The template was RNA from unsorted bulk tissue. Sequencing was carried out using lung tumor tissue. The receptor set was obtained from a man in his sixties with non-small cell lung cancer.

Concerning this clonotype: Its ends do not fully match the called genes, so a read error is possible. The rearrangement uses TRBV4-1 and TRBJ1-4, with no clear D. Germline loops: CDR1 MGHRA, CDR2 YSYEKL. This CDR3 comprises 14 residues. The CDR3 nucleotides are TGCGCTAGCAGCCTTGACCAGGTTCGTGAAAAACTGTTTTTT. This gives the protein CASSLDQVREKLFF.

This clonotype occurred many times. The V and J genes are TRBV12-3 or TRBV12-4 and TRBJ2-7; 9 bases fit TRBD2. The V gene end was trimmed by 2 bases and the J gene end by 5 bases; junction bases not matched to a gene: 7. This CDR3 comprises 15 residues. Written as DNA, the CDR3 is TGTGCCAGCAGTTTAAGTGCGGGGGGGAAACACGAGCAGTACTTC. It yields the protein CASSLSAGGKHEQYF.

This clonotype was counted many times. This chain uses TRBV4-1 with TRBJ2-7; tentatively, D is TRBD1 (6 bases). The CDR3 spans 15 residues. The germline V gene encodes CDR1 MGHRA and CDR2 YSYEKL. V was shortened by 5 bases and J by 1 base, with 15 bases between the two germline ends. CDR3 amino acids: CASSFRQDASYEQYF. The CDR3 nucleotides are TGCGCCAGCAGCTTCCGACAGGACGCGTCCTACGAGCAGTACTTC.

As regards this clonotype: The junction shows a germline mismatch at one end, possibly a read error. This chain connects TRBV29-1 to TRBJ1-3; 7 nucleotides agree with TRBD1. This CDR3 is built from 15 residues. From germline, CDR1 is SQVTM and CDR2 ANQGSEA. The CDR3 bases are TGTAGCGTTCGAGTGGGACAGCATTCTGGAAACACCATATATTTT. Encoded protein: CSVRVGQHSGNTIYF.

Many counts were recorded for this clonotype. The chain is built from TRBV30 and TRBJ2-1; 11 bases map to TRBD2. V lost 2 bases to trimming and J lost 6 bases; unmatched junction nucleotides: 6. Germline values: CDR1 GTSNPN, CDR2 SVGIG (reference sequence). The CDR3 is 15 residues long. CDR3 amino acids: CAWSTGTSGFNEQFF. For the CDR3, the DNA is TGTGCCTGGAGTACCGGGACTAGCGGTTTCAATGAGCAGTTCTTC.

The V and J genes are TRBV20-1 and TRBJ2-7, with D possibly TRBD2 on 11 matching bases. Germline V gives CDR1 DFQATT, CDR2 SNEGSKA (reference sequence). V was clipped by 7 bases and J by 3 bases, with 25 bases between them. The CDR3 is made up of 16 amino acids. In nucleotides, the CDR3 is TGCAGTGAGGACAGGGGGAGTACTAGCGGGAGCTACGAGCAGTACTTC. Translating it yields CSEDRGSTSGSYEQYF.

Of note for this clonotype: Possible read error: a much larger clone is one base away. Here the CDR3 omits its conserved ending phenylalanine or tryptophan, so a read error is the likely source. V and J are TRBV14 and TRBJ2-5, with a tentative D call TRBD2 (6 bases). CDR3 size: 15 residues. Germline V gene data show CDR1 as SGHDN and CDR2 as FVKESK. Trimming removed 8 bases at V and 2 bases at J, with 18 bases between. For the CDR3, the DNA is TGTGCCAGCGGAGAAGGCGGGAAACTTCAAGAGACCCAGTACATC. This encodes CASGEGGKLQETQYI.

Note on this clonotype: This likely comes from a read error, as the CDR3 has no conserved phenylalanine or tryptophan at its end. The CDR3 is CASSRAAGLRETQYV. The CDR3 nucleotides read TGTGCCAGCAGCCGAGCCGCAGGTTTGAGGGAGACCCAGTACGTC. V is TRBV4-2 and J is TRBJ2-5, with D unclear. The CDR3 is made up of 15 amino acids. The ends were cut back, 4 bases at V and 5 bases at J, with 17 bases in the middle. Germline-derived CDR1 and CDR2 are LGHNA and YNFKEQ.

This clonotype was detected a few times. The J gene is TRBJ1-2, the V gene TRBV19; D is unresolved. Trimming left V 7 bases short and J 3 bases short, with 9 bases between. Germline V lookup: CDR1 LNHDA, CDR2 SQIVND (reference sequence). The CDR3 totals 12 residues. CDR3 sequence (DNA): TGTGCCAGTAAAGTTGAGGACTATGGCTACACCTTC. As protein: CASKVEDYGYTF.

Of note for this clonotype: This may come from a read error, since a much larger clone is one base off. This rearrangement joins TRBV20-1 to TRBJ2-1; perhaps TRBD1 as D (5 bases). This CDR3 has 13 residues. Germline-derived CDR1 and CDR2 are DFQATT and SNEGSKA (reference sequence). The V end lost 4 bases, the J end lost 11 bases, and 18 bases lay between the germline ends. The CDR3, as DNA: TGCAGTGCTACAGGGTTTTCTTTTGATCAGCAGTTCTTC. Its protein product is CSATGFSFDQQFF.

In its sample, this clonotype is medium-sized. The V and J genes are TRBV11-3 and TRBJ2-1; D is uncertain. Per the germline V gene, CDR1 is SGHNT and CDR2 is YENEEA. This CDR3 spans 13 amino acids. The V end was cut by 1 base, the J end by 6 bases, with 7 bases between. The CDR3 here is CASSLVVFNEQFF. CDR3 in DNA: TGTGCCAGCAGCTTAGTGGTATTCAATGAGCAGTTCTTC.

This chain joins TRBV29-1 and TRBJ2-3; the match to TRBD2 covers 11 bases. The germline gives CDR1 SQVTM, CDR2 ANQGSEA. V was pared by 4 bases and J by 7 bases, with 7 bases of the junction left unmatched. The CDR3 is 14 residues long. CDR3 protein: CSVVLAGGLNTQYF. The CDR3 nucleotides are TGCAGCGTTGTGCTAGCGGGGGGACTAAATACGCAGTATTTT.

The rearrangement joins TRBV12-3 or TRBV12-4 to TRBJ2-7; D gene unclear. The CDR3 has 12 amino acids. V lost 6 bases and J lost 7, with 13 bases in between. CDR3 loop: CASSPIFGEQYF. For the CDR3, the DNA is TGTGCCAGCAGCCCCATTTTCGGTGAGCAGTACTTC.

A word on this clonotype: The junction differs from germline at one of its ends, possibly a read error. The chain uses TRBV4-1 and TRBJ2-1, with D perhaps matching TRBD1 or TRBD2 (5 bases each). Germline lookup yields CDR1 MGHRA and CDR2 YSYEKL. There are 12 residues in the CDR3. The CDR3 nucleotides are TGCGTCAGCAGGCAAGATCGGGGCCATTCGTTCTTC. This sequence encodes CVSRQDRGHSFF.

Regarding this clonotype: No conserved phenylalanine or tryptophan ends this CDR3, so it is likely a read error. This chain uses TRBV6-5 with TRBJ2-1; TRBD2 is a possible D gene (6 bases). The CDR3 has 14 residues. CDR1 is MNHEY and CDR2 is SVGAGI in the germline V gene. CDR3 nucleotides: TGTGCCAGCAGCCTACGGGAGTCCTACAGTGAGCAGTTCTCC. Amino acids: CASSLRESYSEQFS.

V is TRBV6-2 or TRBV6-3 and J is TRBJ2-7, with no clear D. Germline V gene sequence: CDR1 MNHEY, CDR2 SVGEGT. Trimming removed 2 bases from V and 8 bases from J, with 22 bases in between. This CDR3 contains 16 residues. This CDR3 is CASSYPHGGESLKQYF. In nucleotides, the CDR3 is TGTGCCAGCAGTTACCCGCACGGTGGGGAATCCCTCAAGCAGTACTTC.

In the case of this clonotype: Its ends do not fully match the called genes, so a read error is possible. This sequence joins TRBV7-9 and TRBJ2-2; 12 bases line up with TRBD2. The germline CDR1 and CDR2 sequences are SEHNR and FQNEAQ (reference sequence). The CDR3 has 16 amino acids. CDR3 loop: CASNDQTSGSTGELLF. In nucleotides, the CDR3 is TGTGCCAGCAACGACCAGACTAGCGGGAGCACCGGGGAGCTGCTTTTT.

As for this clonotype: One junction end does not reproduce the germline sequence, and a read error may be involved. The V call is TRBV4-3, the J call TRBJ2-1; 10 bases line up with TRBD2. The V gene's germline CDR1 is LGHNA and CDR2 YSLEER. CDR3 size: 14 residues. The CDR3 here is CTSSLGLARNEQFF. In DNA, the CDR3 is TGCACCAGCAGCCTGGGACTAGCGAGAAATGAGCAGTTCTTT.

The V gene is TRBV30, the J gene TRBJ2-5, with D perhaps given as TRBD1 or TRBD2 (5 bases each). The CDR3 contains 13 residues. The germline CDR1 and CDR2 sequences are GTSNPN and SVGIG (reference sequence). V was clipped by 6 bases and J by 5 bases, with 16 bases between them. DNA of the CDR3: TGTGCCTGCGGGGCGGGCGAGCAGGAGACCCAGTACTTC. Its protein product is CACGAGEQETQYF.

This clonotype was seen at least ten times. The chain couples TRBV6-5 to TRBJ1-5; the D is unclear. This CDR3 spans 13 amino acids. Looked up from germline, CDR1 is MNHEY and CDR2 is SVGAGI. Trimming took off 0 bases at V and 6 bases at J, with 6 bases between the two ends. The CDR3 coding sequence is TGTGCCAGCAGTTACTCTTGGAGTCAGCCCCAGCATTTT. This translates into CASSYSWSQPQHF.

The chain combines TRBV29-1 with TRBJ1-2; the D gene is possibly TRBD1 (6 bases). Germline CDR1 reads SQVTM; CDR2 reads ANQGSEA. The CDR3 has 13 residues. CDR3 nucleotides: TGCATTGTTGAAGATCAACAGGGTACCGGCTACACCTTC. Its protein is CIVEDQQGTGYTF.

A note on this clonotype: At one boundary the junction diverges from the germline segment, which might be a read error. V and J are TRBV5-1 and TRBJ2-2; 8 nucleotides match TRBD2. Germline V gene sequence: CDR1 SGHRS, CDR2 YFSETQ. CDR3 length: 16 residues. The CDR3 bases are TGCGCCAGCAGTTTGGGGCTAGCGGGTGGCACCGGGGAGCTGTTTTTT. It encodes CASSLGLAGGTGELFF.

Regarding this clonotype: The junction and the germline gene differ at one end; a read error may be behind it. The chain recombines TRBV25-1 with TRBJ2-3; 7 nucleotides align to TRBD2. This CDR3 is built from 16 residues. Germline lookup yields CDR1 MGHDK and CDR2 SYGVNS. CDR3 DNA sequence: TGTGCCAACAGTCCCTCGAGGGGAGGGCACACAGATACGCAGTATTTT. Translated: CANSPSRGGHTDTQYF. Using reference TRBV25-1 and TRBJ2-3 for the parts outside the CDR3, the full variable domain is EADIYQTPRYLVIGTGKKITLECSQTMGHDKMYWYQQDPGMELHLIHYSYGVNSTEKGDLSSESTVSRIRTEHFPLTLESARPSHTSQYLCANSPSRGGHTDTQYFGPGTRLTVL.

The chain combines TRBV11-2 with TRBJ1-2, with 11 bases aligning to TRBD1. The CDR3 is 16 amino acids. Germline values: CDR1 SGHAT, CDR2 FQNNGV. Trimming removed 2 bases from V and 6 bases from J; junction bases left unmatched: 8. The DNA for the CDR3 is TGTGCCAGCAGCTTAAGCGCCCGGACAGGGGGCCATGGCTACACCTTC. Encoded protein: CASSLSARTGGHGYTF.

In the case of this clonotype: Given a much more abundant clone one base away, this may be a read error. Since the CDR3 does not end with the conserved phenylalanine or tryptophan, this likely comes from a read error. The chain joins TRBV10-3 to TRBJ2-1; weak D call: TRBD2 (5 bases). The CDR3 spans 13 residues. CDR1 and CDR2 (germline): ENHRY, SYGVKD. The V end lost 8 bases, the J end lost 5 bases, and 13 bases lay between the germline ends. The CDR3 protein is CAIGEGFDNEQFY. CDR3 bases: TGTGCCATCGGCGAGGGATTTGACAATGAGCAGTTCTAC.

This clonotype was detected many times. V is TRBV20-1 and J is TRBJ1-5; 8 nucleotides align to TRBD1. J lost 2 bases, V lost 6 bases, and 9 bases had no gene match. Germline loops: CDR1 DFQATT, CDR2 SNEGSKA (reference sequence). The CDR3 runs to 15 residues. The CDR3 DNA sequence: TGCAGTGCCACTCCCGGGACAGGAGGCAATCAGCCCCAGCATTTT. Residues: CSATPGTGGNQPQHF.

In regard to this clonotype: This may arise from a read error, as a much more abundant clone is one base away. The V gene is TRBV7-9, the J gene TRBJ2-3, with a weak D call TRBD1 (7 bases). Trimming left V 0 bases short and J 5 bases short, with 15 bases between. This CDR3 spans 16 amino acids. Germline V gives CDR1 SEHNR, CDR2 FQNEAQ (reference sequence). CDR3 residues: CASSLAPRGRGDTQYF. The DNA for the CDR3 is TGTGCCAGCAGCTTAGCGCCAAGGGGGCGGGGAGATACGCAGTATTTT.

About this clonotype: The junction departs from germline at one end; a sequencing error may be responsible. The J gene is TRBJ2-2, the V gene TRBV6-5; weak D call: TRBD1 (6 bases). CDR3 length: 16 residues. Germline V lookup: CDR1 MNHEY, CDR2 SVGAGI. As DNA, the CDR3 is TGCGCCAGCAGTTACCTCCCGGGACATGTCACCGGGGAGCTGTTTTTT. Translation gives CASSYLPGHVTGELFF.

In the case of this clonotype: The junction shows a germline mismatch at one end, possibly a read error. The genes are TRBV5-4 and TRBJ2-5; D is possibly TRBD1 or TRBD2 (5 bases each). The CDR3 covers 15 residues. Germline-derived CDR1 and CDR2 are SGHNT and YYREEE (reference sequence). The CDR3 coding sequence is TGTGCCAGCAGCTTTAGCGTAGGGACCCAAGAGACACAGTACTTC. Its protein product is CASSFSVGTQETQYF.